These 16 T cell receptor beta chains were all obtained from the same sample, sequenced in a study of cytomegalovirus exposure and HLA in healthy donors. The PCR was carried out with 60 Vbeta primers and 13 Jbeta primers. The repertoire was sequenced with immunoSEQ multiplex PCR; TCRdb's copy has only in-frame clones and lacks some. The sample lists 95,000 to 100,000 clones; roughly three quarters were seen once. Material: PBMCs. These receptor sequences come from a female donor in good health and CMV-seronegative.

CDR3 nucleotides: TGTGCCAGCTTGTCGCGGTCTCTAGCGGGGGGGGATTTAGCCAAAAACATTCAGTACTTC. Translating it yields CASLSRSLAGGDLAKNIQYF. V gene TRBV13 combines with J gene TRBJ2-4; 12 bases match TRBD2. CDR1 is PRHDT, CDR2 FYEKMQ, per germline (reference sequence). With V trimmed by 8 bases and J by 0 bases, 17 bases remained unmatched. The CDR3 length is 20 residues. The full variable domain, with the rest looked up from reference TRBV13 and TRBJ2-4, is AAGVIQSPRHLIKEKRETATLKCYPIPRHDTVYWYQQGPGQDPQFLISFYEKMQSDKGSIPDRFSAQQFSDYHSELNMSSLELGDSALYFCASLSRSLAGGDLAKNIQYFGAGTRLSVL.

V and J are TRBV4-1 and TRBJ1-1; 7 nucleotides align to TRBD1. CDR1 MGHRA and CDR2 YSYEKL come from the germline V gene. Trimming removed 3 bases from V and 0 bases from J; junction bases left unmatched: 16. The CDR3 consists of 19 residues. The CDR3 protein is CASSHRSGTDPWMNTEAFF. The DNA for the CDR3 is TGCGCCAGCAGCCACAGGTCCGGGACAGACCCCTGGATGAACACTGAAGCTTTCTTT.

This clone has more than one count but fewer than ten. The V and J genes are TRBV5-6 and TRBJ1-1; D is unresolved. The germline V and J ends were trimmed by 2 bases and 6 bases, with 5 bases remaining between them. This CDR3 region has 11 residues. Germline loops: CDR1 SGHDT, CDR2 YYEEEE. The CDR3 sequence: CASSFAAEAFF. Here the CDR3 DNA reads TGTGCCAGCAGCTTTGCGGCTGAAGCTTTCTTT.

J is TRBJ1-2 and V is TRBV5-1, with 7 bases lining up with TRBD1. Trimming removed 2 bases from V and 2 bases from J; junction bases left unmatched: 6. The CDR3 is made up of 15 amino acids. The germline gives CDR1 SGHRS, CDR2 YFSETQ. CDR3 in amino acids: CASSFGGQSNYGYTF. In DNA form, the CDR3 reads TGCGCCAGCAGCTTCGGGGGACAGTCGAACTATGGCTACACCTTC.

V and J are TRBV7-2 and TRBJ2-1, with 12 nucleotides matching TRBD2. Germline V lookup: CDR1 SGHTA, CDR2 FQGNSA. The CDR3 runs 15 residues. The trim removed 5 bases at V and 4 bases at J, leaving 3 bases unmatched. The CDR3 coding sequence is TGTGCCAGCAGCGCGGGACTAGCGGGTTACAATGAGCAGTTCTTC. Encoded protein: CASSAGLAGYNEQFF.

The chain uses TRBV5-1 and TRBJ1-4; D might be TRBD1 (5 bases). V was cut by 0 bases and J by 2 bases, with 11 bases left in between. Germline V gene sequence: CDR1 SGHRS, CDR2 YFSETQ. The length of the CDR3 is 16 residues. The CDR3, as DNA: TGCGCCAGCAGCTTGGGCTCCAGGGCGACTAATGAAAAACTGTTTTTT. This encodes CASSLGSRATNEKLFF.

This chain uses TRBV5-1 with TRBJ2-2, with unresolved D. Trimming left V 4 bases short and J 9 bases short, with 7 bases between. CDR1 SGHRS and CDR2 YFSETQ come from the germline V gene. The CDR3 length is 11 residues. The CDR3 region has the DNA TGCGCCAGCAGCGTTGGGCGGGAGCTGTTTTTT. This sequence encodes CASSVGRELFF.

The chain links TRBV27 to TRBJ2-1, with D possibly being TRBD2 (7 bases). V lost 3 bases to trimming and J lost 8 bases, with 17 bases between them. This CDR3 has 15 residues. Germline CDR1 and CDR2: MNHEY and SMNVEV (reference sequence). The CDR3 region is CASSFTGGPRDEQFF. The CDR3 DNA is TGTGCCAGCAGTTTTACCGGGGGGCCAAGGGATGAGCAGTTCTTC.

The chain employs TRBV15 and TRBJ1-2; TRBD1 matches 8 bases. Germline-derived CDR1 and CDR2 are LNHNV and YYDKDF (reference sequence). V shed 7 bases, J shed 8 bases, and the junction held 6 bases outside the gene matches. This CDR3 is 12 amino acids long. The chain's CDR3 is CATNNRGDGYTF. The CDR3 coding sequence is TGTGCCACCAACAACAGGGGGGACGGCTACACCTTC.

CDR3 amino acids: CSVLAGGRDTQYF. In DNA, the CDR3 is TGCAGCGTACTAGCGGGAGGACGCGATACGCAGTATTTT. J is TRBJ2-3 and V is TRBV29-1; TRBD2 matches 12 bases. The V gene end was trimmed by 6 bases and the J gene end by 6 bases; junction bases not matched to a gene: 4. This CDR3 spans 13 amino acids. Per the germline V gene, CDR1 is SQVTM and CDR2 is ANQGSEA.

The chain carries TRBV6-6 and TRBJ2-1, with 7 bases that match TRBD1. Germline V gene lookup returns CDR1 MNHNY and CDR2 SVGAGI (reference sequence). V was clipped by 6 bases and J by 6 bases; unmatched bases: 8. The CDR3 runs 14 residues. The CDR3 region has the DNA TGTGCCAGCAGACGGACGACAGGGAGCAATGAGCAGTTCTTC. It is translated as CASRRTTGSNEQFF.

V usage is TRBV4-1 and J usage is TRBJ2-3; the D gene is possibly TRBD2 (6 bases). Germline V gives CDR1 MGHRA, CDR2 YSYEKL. The V end was cut by 5 bases, the J end by 3 bases, with 15 bases between. CDR3 size: 15 residues. The CDR3 DNA reads TGCGCCAGCAGCACCGTCCGGAGGGGAACAGATACGCAGTATTTT. Translation gives CASSTVRRGTDTQYF.

The chain is built from TRBV23-1 and TRBJ2-5; 10 bases align to TRBD2. TRBV23-1 is classed as an ORF, of uncertain function. Trimming at V came to 1 base and at J to 1 base, leaving 6 bases not matched to a gene. CDR3 length: 17 amino acids. This chain's CDR3 is CASSQLIAGGIQETQYF. CDR3 in DNA: TGCGCCAGCAGTCAATTGATAGCGGGGGGAATCCAAGAGACCCAGTACTTC.

V usage is TRBV19 and J usage is TRBJ2-5; TRBD1 aligns across 8 bases. The assigned J gene may be wrong: the sequence end matches TRBJ2-7 better. Germline-derived CDR1 and CDR2 are LNHDA and SQIVND (reference sequence). This CDR3 contains 14 residues. The CDR3 nucleotides are TGTGCCACAGGGACAGGATCAATATACTACGAGCAGTACTTC. Translated, it gives CATGTGSIYYEQYF.

V usage is TRBV27 and J usage is TRBJ2-5; TRBD2 might be the D (6 bases). Judging by the DNA end, TRBJ2-7 fits better; the J call may be wrong. This CDR3 spans 14 amino acids. Germline V gene sequence: CDR1 MNHEY, CDR2 SMNVEV (reference sequence). The CDR3: CASSFSGPTYEQYF. The DNA for the CDR3 is TGTGCCAGCAGTTTTAGCGGACCAACCTACGAGCAGTACTTC.

This clone was observed a few times. This sequence joins TRBV27 and TRBJ2-5, with TRBD1 matching over 12 bases. Unmatched junction bases numbered 8, after V lost 6 bases and J lost 6 bases. In germline, CDR1 is MNHEY, CDR2 SMNVEV (reference sequence). CDR3 length equals 15 residues. The CDR3 loop is CASRTGTGGAQTQYF. In DNA form, the CDR3 reads TGTGCCAGCAGAACCGGGACAGGGGGCGCGCAGACCCAGTACTTC.